This TCR beta chain appears in the sequencing data of a study of shared clonotypes between healthy human individuals. Findings and limits, study-wide: Naive subsets generally had larger estimated richness than memory subsets. Only blood was sampled, and tissue TCR repertoires likely differ from blood ones.

The CDR3 is 13 residues long. The V end was cut by 0 bases, the J end by 6 bases, with 6 bases between. Germline CDR1 is SGDLS and CDR2 is YYNGEE. A note on this clone: The antigen remains undetermined.

The naive CD8 fraction comprised CD45RO-negative cells positively selected for CCR7 and excluded terminally differentiated effector memory CD45RA+ cells. In the authors' methods: ImmunoSEQ output lacked quality scores and full-length reads, limiting matched filtering. Only in-frame clones appear in the TCRdb table, and some are missing; sequencing was by immunoSEQ multiplex PCR. The DNA was the basis for D and trimming; V, J and clone size are from that table. The sample has 700,000 to 950,000 clones, around 96% seen once. The V and J genes are TRBV9 and TRBJ2-2; D gene unclear. Sequencing was performed on naive CD8+ T cells sorted from blood. The sequence came from a young man in good health. The CDR3 region is CASSVEAAGELFF. Here the CDR3 DNA reads TGTGCCAGCAGCGTAGAGGCAGCCGGGGAGCTGTTTTTT.